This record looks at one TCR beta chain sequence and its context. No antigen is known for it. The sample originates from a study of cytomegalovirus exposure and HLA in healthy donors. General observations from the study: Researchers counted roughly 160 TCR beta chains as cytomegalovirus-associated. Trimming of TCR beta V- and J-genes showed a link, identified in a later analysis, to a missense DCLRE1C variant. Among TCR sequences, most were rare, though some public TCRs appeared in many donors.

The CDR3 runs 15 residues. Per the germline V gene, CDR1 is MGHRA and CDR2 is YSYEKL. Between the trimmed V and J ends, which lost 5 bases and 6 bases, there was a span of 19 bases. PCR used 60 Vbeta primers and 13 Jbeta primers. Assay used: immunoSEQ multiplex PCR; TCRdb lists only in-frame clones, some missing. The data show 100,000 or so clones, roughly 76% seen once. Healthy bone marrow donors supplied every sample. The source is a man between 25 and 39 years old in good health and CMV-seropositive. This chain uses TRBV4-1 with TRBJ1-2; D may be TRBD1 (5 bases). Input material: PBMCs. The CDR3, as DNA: TGCGCCAGCAGCTTATGGACGGATACGGGGGATGGCTACACCTTC. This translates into CASSLWTDTGDGYTF.